Each of the 8 T cell receptor beta chains below was sequenced from the same sample in a study of technical replicates of blood from a few donors. Using immunoSEQ multiplex PCR, the repertoire was profiled, and TCRdb retains in-frame clones only, with some absent. The sample includes fewer than 100,000 clones, roughly 94% seen only once; the top ten take 0.33%. The sequenced sample was T cells isolated from PBMCs. These receptor sequences come from a human donor in good health.

This clone was seen only once. This chain uses TRBV18 with TRBJ2-1, with D perhaps matching TRBD2 (6 bases). This CDR3 is built from 15 residues. The germline gives CDR1 KGHSH, CDR2 LQKENI. V lost 1 base, J lost 9 bases, and 16 bases lay in between. As DNA, the CDR3 is TGTGCCAGCTCACCACACCTAGCGTCCCTTAGTGAGCAGTTCTTC. Its translation: CASSPHLASLSEQFF.

V is TRBV10-3 and J is TRBJ2-2; possible D gene TRBD2, 6 bases. V lost 9 bases to trimming and J lost 1 base, with 9 bases between them. CDR3 length: 13 residues. Germline values: CDR1 ENHRY, CDR2 SYGVKD. CDR3: CAMGLVNTGELFF. The DNA of the CDR3 is TGTGCCATGGGACTGGTGAACACCGGGGAGCTGTTTTTT.

This clone has a single count. This chain links TRBV18 with TRBJ1-3; no definite D call. The CDR3 totals 15 residues. Per germline, CDR1 KGHSH and CDR2 LQKENI. Between the trimmed V and J ends, which lost 3 bases and 4 bases, there was a span of 13 bases. CDR3 coding DNA: TGTGCCAGCTCACCCACACGGGGAACGGGAAACACCATATATTTT. This translates into CASSPTRGTGNTIYF.

The genes are TRBV9 and TRBJ2-1; 7 nucleotides agree with TRBD1. Germline-derived CDR1 and CDR2 are SGDLS and YYNGEE. The V and J ends lost 1 base and 5 bases, in that order; junction bases with no gene match: 3. There are 14 residues in the CDR3. The CDR3 loop reads CASSVSRGNNEQFF. The CDR3 region has the DNA TGTGCCAGCAGCGTATCCAGGGGGAACAATGAGCAGTTCTTC.

The chain carries TRBV7-9 and TRBJ2-1, with 10 bases identical to TRBD2. The CDR3 runs 15 residues. Losses at the gene ends were 3 bases for V and 7 bases for J; bases not matched to a gene: 6. Germline V gene data show CDR1 as SEHNR and CDR2 as FQNEAQ (reference sequence). This CDR3 is CASSFTASGRNEQFF. DNA of the CDR3: TGTGCCAGCAGCTTCACCGCTAGCGGGAGAAATGAGCAGTTCTTC.

The chain joins TRBV4-2 to TRBJ2-5; 10 bases map to TRBD2. This CDR3 contains 13 residues. Germline trimming cut 4 bases from V and 5 bases from J; bases unmatched to any gene: 1. The germline V gene encodes CDR1 LGHNA and CDR2 YNFKEQ. Written as DNA, the CDR3 is TGTGCCAGCAGCCGGGGACTAGCGGAGACCCAGTACTTC. Encoded protein: CASSRGLAETQYF.

This chain joins TRBV7-9 and TRBJ2-1; TRBD2 matches 8 bases. V dropped 4 bases and J dropped 6; count of bases not matched to a gene: 8. CDR1 and CDR2 (germline): SEHNR, FQNEAQ (reference sequence). The CDR3 spans 15 residues. CDR3 protein: CASSSLGGAPNEQFF. The CDR3 bases are TGTGCCAGCAGCTCCCTCGGGGGGGCTCCCAATGAGCAGTTCTTC.

The rearrangement links TRBV9 to TRBJ2-1; TRBD1 aligns across 7 bases. CDR3 length: 13 residues. The junction had 4 bases not matched to a gene; V was cut back by 3 bases and J by 7 bases. The germline CDR1 and CDR2 sequences are SGDLS and YYNGEE. The CDR3 DNA sequence: TGTGCCAGCAGCGGGGGACAGATGAATGAGCAGTTCTTC. It translates to CASSGGQMNEQFF.